This entry describes one T cell receptor beta chain. The entry originates in a study of tumour-infiltrating T cells in Burkitt lymphoma. TCRdb keeps only in-frame clones here, not all; method: immunoSEQ multiplex PCR. Of around 1,800 clones detected, around a sixth appear once; the ten largest clones hold about 12%. Trimming left V 2 bases short and J 7 bases short, with 6 bases between. CDR1 is SEHNR, CDR2 FQNEAQ, per germline (reference sequence). This CDR3 has 12 amino acids. The chain is built from TRBV7-9 and TRBJ1-5; D might be TRBD1 (5 bases). Sequencing used tumor tissue. This TCR came from a human donor with Burkitt lymphoma. For the CDR3, the DNA is TGTGCCAGCAGCTTATGGGACCAGCCCCAGCATTTT. Its translation: CASSLWDQPQHF.